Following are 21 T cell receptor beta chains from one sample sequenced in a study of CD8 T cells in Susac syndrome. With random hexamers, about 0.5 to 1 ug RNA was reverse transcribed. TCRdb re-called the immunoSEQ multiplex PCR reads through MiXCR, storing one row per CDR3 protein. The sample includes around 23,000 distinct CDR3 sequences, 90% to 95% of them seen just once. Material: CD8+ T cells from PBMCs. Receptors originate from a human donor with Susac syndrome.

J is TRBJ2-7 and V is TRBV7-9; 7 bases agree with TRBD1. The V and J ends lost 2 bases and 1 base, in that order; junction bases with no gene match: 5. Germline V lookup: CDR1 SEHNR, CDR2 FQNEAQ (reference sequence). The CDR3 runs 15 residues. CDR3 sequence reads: CASSLTTGTSYEQYF. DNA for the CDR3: TGTGCCAGCAGCTTAACGACAGGGACATCCTACGAGCAGTACTTC.

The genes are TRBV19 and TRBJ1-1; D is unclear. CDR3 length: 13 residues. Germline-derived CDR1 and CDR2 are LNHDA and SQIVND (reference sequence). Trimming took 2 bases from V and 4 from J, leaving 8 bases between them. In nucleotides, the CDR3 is TGTGCCAGTAGTATAAGGTGGGGCACTGAAGCTTTCTTT. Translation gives CASSIRWGTEAFF. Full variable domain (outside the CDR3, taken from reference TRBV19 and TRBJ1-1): DGGITQSPKYLFRKEGQNVTLSCEQNLNHDAMYWYRQDPGQGLRLIYYSQIVNDFQKGDIAEGYSVSREKKESFPLTVTSAQKNPTAFYLCASSIRWGTEAFFGQGTRLTVV.

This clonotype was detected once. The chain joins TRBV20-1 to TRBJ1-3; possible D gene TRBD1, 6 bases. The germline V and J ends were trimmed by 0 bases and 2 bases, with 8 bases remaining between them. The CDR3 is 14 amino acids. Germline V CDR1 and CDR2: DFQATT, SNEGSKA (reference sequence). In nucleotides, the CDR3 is TGCAGTGCTAGAGAGTACAGGGCTGGAAACACCATATATTTT. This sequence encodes CSAREYRAGNTIYF.

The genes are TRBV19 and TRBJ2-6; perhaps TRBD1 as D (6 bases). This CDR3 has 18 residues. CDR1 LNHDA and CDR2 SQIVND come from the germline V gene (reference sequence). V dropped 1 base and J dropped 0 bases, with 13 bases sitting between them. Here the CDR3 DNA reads TGTGCCAGTAGTATAGTGGCAGGGGAAGGCTCTGGGGCCAACGTCCTGACTTTC. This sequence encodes CASSIVAGEGSGANVLTF.

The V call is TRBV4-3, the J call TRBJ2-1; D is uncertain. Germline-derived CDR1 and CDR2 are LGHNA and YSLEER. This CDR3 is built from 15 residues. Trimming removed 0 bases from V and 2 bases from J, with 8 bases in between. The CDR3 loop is CASSQDGRTYNEQFF. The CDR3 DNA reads TGCGCCAGCAGCCAAGACGGGCGTACCTACAATGAGCAGTTCTTC.

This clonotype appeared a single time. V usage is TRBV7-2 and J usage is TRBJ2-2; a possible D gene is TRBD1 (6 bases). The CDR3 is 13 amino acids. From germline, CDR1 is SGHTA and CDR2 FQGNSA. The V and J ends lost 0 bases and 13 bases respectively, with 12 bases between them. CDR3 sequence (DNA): TGTGCCAGCAGCTTAGCGCGTAGGGGGAGGCTGTTTTTT. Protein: CASSLARRGRLFF.

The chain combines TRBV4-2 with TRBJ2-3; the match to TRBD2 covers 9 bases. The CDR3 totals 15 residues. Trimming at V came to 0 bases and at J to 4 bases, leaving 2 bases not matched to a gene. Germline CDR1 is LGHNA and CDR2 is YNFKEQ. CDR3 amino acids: CASSQERGGPDTQYF. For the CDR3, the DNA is TGTGCCAGCAGCCAAGAGCGGGGGGGCCCAGATACGCAGTATTTT.

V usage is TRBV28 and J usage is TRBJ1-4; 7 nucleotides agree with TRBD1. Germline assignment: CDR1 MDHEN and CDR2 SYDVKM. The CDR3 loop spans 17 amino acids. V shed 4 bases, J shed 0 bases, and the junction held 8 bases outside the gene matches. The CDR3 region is CASSSLDRDATNEKLFF. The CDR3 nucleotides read TGTGCCAGCAGTTCCTTAGACAGGGATGCAACTAATGAAAAACTGTTTTTT.

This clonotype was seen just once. In DNA, the CDR3 is TGTGCCAGCAGTTTATACCAGGGTTACGAGCAGTACTTC. This codes for CASSLYQGYEQYF. This chain joins TRBV28 and TRBJ2-7; possible D gene TRBD1, 5 bases. The germline CDR1 and CDR2 sequences are MDHEN and SYDVKM. The CDR3 has 13 amino acids. V was cut by 1 base and J by 4 bases, with 8 bases left in between. Drawing the rest from reference TRBV28 and TRBJ2-7, the complete variable domain is DVKVTQSSRYLVKRTGEKVFLECVQDMDHENMFWYRQDPGLGLRLIYFSYDVKMKEKGDIPEGYSVSREKKERFSLILESASTNQTSMYLCASSLYQGYEQYFGPGTRLTVT.

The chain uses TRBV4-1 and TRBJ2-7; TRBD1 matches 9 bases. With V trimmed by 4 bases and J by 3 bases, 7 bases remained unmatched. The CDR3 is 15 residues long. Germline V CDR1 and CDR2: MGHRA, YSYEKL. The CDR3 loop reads CASSPEQGANYEQYF. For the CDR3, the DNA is TGCGCCAGCAGCCCCGAACAGGGGGCGAACTACGAGCAGTACTTC.

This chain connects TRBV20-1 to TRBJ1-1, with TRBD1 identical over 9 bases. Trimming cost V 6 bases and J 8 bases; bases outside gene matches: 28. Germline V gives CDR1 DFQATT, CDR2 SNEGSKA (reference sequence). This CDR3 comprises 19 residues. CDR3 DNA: TGCAGTGCCCTTATACCTGATACAGGGGGCCCTTCGCGCCGTGCGGAAGCTTTCTTT. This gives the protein CSALIPDTGGPSRRAEAFF.

CDR3 in DNA: TGTGCCAGCAGCTTAGGGACAAAGGGCACTGAAGCTTTCTTT. It yields the protein CASSLGTKGTEAFF. The V gene is TRBV7-9, the J gene TRBJ1-1; a weak D match, TRBD1 (5 bases). The CDR3 length is 14 residues. The V gene lost 1 base and the J gene lost 4 bases, with 10 bases spanning the gap. Germline V gene sequence: CDR1 SEHNR, CDR2 FQNEAQ (reference sequence).

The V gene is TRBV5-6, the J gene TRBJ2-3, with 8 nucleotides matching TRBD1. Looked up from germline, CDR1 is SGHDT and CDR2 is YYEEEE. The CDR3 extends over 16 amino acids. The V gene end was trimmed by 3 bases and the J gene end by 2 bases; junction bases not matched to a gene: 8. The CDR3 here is CASSWGTGVITDTQYF. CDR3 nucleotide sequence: TGTGCCAGCAGCTGGGGGACAGGAGTGATCACAGATACGCAGTATTTT.

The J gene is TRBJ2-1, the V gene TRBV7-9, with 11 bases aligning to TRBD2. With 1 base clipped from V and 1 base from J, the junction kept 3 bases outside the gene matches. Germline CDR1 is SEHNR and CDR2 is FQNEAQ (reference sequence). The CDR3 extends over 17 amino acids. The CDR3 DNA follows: TGTGCCAGCAGCTTAGTTCTAGCGGGGGGTTCCTACAATGAGCAGTTCTTC. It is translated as CASSLVLAGGSYNEQFF.

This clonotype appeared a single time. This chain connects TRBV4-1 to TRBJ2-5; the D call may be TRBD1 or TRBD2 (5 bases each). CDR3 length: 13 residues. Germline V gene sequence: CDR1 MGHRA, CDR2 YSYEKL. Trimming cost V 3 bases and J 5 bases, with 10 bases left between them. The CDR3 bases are TGCGCCAGCAGCCAGGGGGTCATCGAGACCCAGTACTTC. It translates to CASSQGVIETQYF.

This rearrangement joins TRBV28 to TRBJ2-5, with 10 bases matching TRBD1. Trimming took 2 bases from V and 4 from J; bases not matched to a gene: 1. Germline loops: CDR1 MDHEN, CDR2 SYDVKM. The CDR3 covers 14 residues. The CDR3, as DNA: TGTGCCAGCAGTTTAGGGACAGGGGCAGAGACCCAGTACTTC. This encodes CASSLGTGAETQYF. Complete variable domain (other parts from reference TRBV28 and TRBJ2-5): DVKVTQSSRYLVKRTGEKVFLECVQDMDHENMFWYRQDPGLGLRLIYFSYDVKMKEKGDIPEGYSVSREKKERFSLILESASTNQTSMYLCASSLGTGAETQYFGPGTRLLVL.

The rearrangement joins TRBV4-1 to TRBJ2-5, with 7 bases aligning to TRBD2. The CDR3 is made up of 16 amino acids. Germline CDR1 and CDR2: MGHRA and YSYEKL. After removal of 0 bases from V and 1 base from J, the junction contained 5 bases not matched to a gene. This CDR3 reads CASSQDPRGVQETQYF. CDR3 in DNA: TGCGCCAGCAGCCAAGATCCCCGGGGGGTCCAAGAGACCCAGTACTTC.

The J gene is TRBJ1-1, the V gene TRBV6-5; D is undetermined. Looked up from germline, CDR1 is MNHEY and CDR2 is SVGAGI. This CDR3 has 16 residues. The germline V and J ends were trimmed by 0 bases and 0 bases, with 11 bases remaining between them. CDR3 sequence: CASSYSIRRLNTEAFF. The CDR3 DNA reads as TGTGCCAGCAGTTACTCGATTAGACGGTTGAACACTGAAGCTTTCTTT.

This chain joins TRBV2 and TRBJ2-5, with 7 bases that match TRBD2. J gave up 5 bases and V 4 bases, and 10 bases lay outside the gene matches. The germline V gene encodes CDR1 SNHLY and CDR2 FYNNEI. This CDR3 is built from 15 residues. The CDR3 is CASSVGAGSLETQYF. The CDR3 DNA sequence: TGTGCCAGCAGTGTTGGAGCGGGGTCGTTGGAGACCCAGTACTTC.

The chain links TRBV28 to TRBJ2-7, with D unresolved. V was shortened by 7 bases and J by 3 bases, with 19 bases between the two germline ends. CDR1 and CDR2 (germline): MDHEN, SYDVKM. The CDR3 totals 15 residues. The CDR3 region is CASTQGTYLFYEQYF. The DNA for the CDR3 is TGTGCCAGCACCCAAGGAACTTACCTATTCTACGAGCAGTACTTC.

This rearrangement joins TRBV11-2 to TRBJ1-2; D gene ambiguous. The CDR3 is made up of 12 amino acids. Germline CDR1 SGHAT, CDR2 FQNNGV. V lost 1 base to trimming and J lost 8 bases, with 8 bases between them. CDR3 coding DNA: TGTGCCAGCAGCTTAGCCCTGGACGGCTACACCTTC. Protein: CASSLALDGYTF.